This T cell receptor beta chain was captured by sequencing in a study of neoadjuvant anti-PD-1 for oral cavity cancer. With regard to this clone: Its antigen is unknown.

The time point was: after neoadjuvant nivolumab, at surgical resection. Some clones are missing from TCRdb's copy, which holds only in-frame ones; the method was immunoSEQ multiplex PCR. The sample holds 12,000 or so clones, about 71% seen once. The V and J ends lost 0 bases and 8 bases, in that order; junction bases with no gene match: 6. Germline CDR1 reads SGHRS; CDR2 reads YFSETQ. This CDR3 is built from 14 residues. Study outcomes and limitations: Higher pretreatment Treg/Th17 ratios tracked higher pretreatment blood clonality.

V and J are TRBV5-1 and TRBJ1-2; 8 nucleotides agree with TRBD1. The source is a person between 35 and 79 years old with oral cavity squamous cell carcinoma. The material was PBMCs, obtained after nivolumab (anti-PD-1) treatment. The CDR3 DNA follows: TGCGCCAGCAGCTTGGGAACGACAGGGGCCGGCTACACCTTC. Translated: CASSLGTTGAGYTF. Based on the CDR3 plus reference TRBV5-1 and TRBJ1-2, the full variable domain is KAGVTQTPRYLIKTRGQQVTLSCSPISGHRSVSWYQQTPGQGLQFLFEYFSETQRNKGNFPGRFSGRQFSNSRSEMNVSTLELGDSALYLCASSLGTTGAGYTFGSGTRLTVV.